The rows below give T cell receptor beta chains drawn from one sample of a study of control samples from healthy donors and cancer patients. TCRdb's copy holds only in-frame clones and misses some; the assay was immunoSEQ multiplex PCR. The sample holds about 160,000 clones; nearly 96% are singletons and the top ten take approximately 0.93%. Sample: blood. Receptors were obtained from a woman aged 25 to 39 in good health. CDR3s include the opening cysteine and the closing phenylalanine or tryptophan. The D gene is left open where the match is weak. A row's size may be missing; if present it is once, few, many or a size class.

clone_size j_call v_call d_call cdr3_aa cdr3_nt
NA TRBJ2-1 TRBV28 NA CASSPLSHNEQFF TGTGCCAGCAGTCCCCTGAGCCACAATGAGCAGTTCTTC
NA TRBJ2-3 TRBV18 TRBD2 CASSPGTSGGTDTQYF TGTGCCAGCTCACCTGGGACTAGCGGGGGCACAGATACGCAGTATTTT
NA TRBJ2-2 TRBV7-3 TRBD1 CASSLMGQGNTGELFF TGTGCCAGCAGCTTAATGGGACAGGGGAACACCGGGGAGCTGTTTTTT
NA TRBJ1-3 TRBV19 NA CASSIGRNSGNTIYF TGTGCCAGTAGTATAGGAAGGAACTCTGGAAACACCATATATTTT
NA TRBJ2-3 TRBV7-6 NA CASTMGASNTDTQYF TGTGCCAGTACCATGGGGGCCTCAAACACAGATACGCAGTATTTT
NA TRBJ2-7 TRBV11-3 TRBD1 CASSLDMTGLTYEQYF TGTGCCAGCAGCTTAGACATGACAGGGCTGACCTACGAGCAGTACTTC
NA TRBJ2-7 TRBV12-3/TRBV12-4 NA CASSPGYEQYF TGTGCCAGCAGTCCCGGGTACGAGCAGTACTTC
NA TRBJ2-7 TRBV4-1 TRBD1 CASSQVETGGRYEQYF TGCGCCAGCAGCCAAGTCGAGACAGGGGGCAGATACGAGCAGTACTTC
NA TRBJ2-1 TRBV19 NA CASSISGSKYNEQFF TGTGCCAGTAGTATCTCGGGGAGTAAGTACAATGAGCAGTTCTTC
NA TRBJ2-7 TRBV29-1 NA CSVEGTNYEQYF TGCAGCGTTGAAGGGACAAACTACGAGCAGTACTTC
NA TRBJ2-3 TRBV9 NA CASSRQAPDTQYF TGTGCCAGCAGCCGCCAGGCTCCCGATACGCAGTATTTT
once TRBJ2-7 TRBV7-8 NA CASSSPAAIDLVSEQYF TGTGCCAGCAGCTCCCCGGCGGCTATCGACTTAGTGAGTGAGCAGTACTTC
NA TRBJ1-6 TRBV28 NA CASREDPGLQEGSPLHF TGTGCCAGCAGAGAAGACCCGGGACTTCAAGAGGGTTCACCCCTCCACTTT
NA TRBJ2-1 TRBV7-6 NA CASSLGRVQFF TGTGCCAGCAGCTTAGGCAGGGTTCAGTTCTTC
NA TRBJ2-3 TRBV28 NA CASSFGGSTDTQYF TGTGCCAGCAGTTTTGGAGGGTCCACAGATACGCAGTATTTT
NA TRBJ2-7 TRBV9 TRBD2 CASSSGLAGPYEQYF TGTGCCAGCAGCTCGGGACTAGCGGGGCCCTACGAGCAGTACTTC
NA TRBJ2-3 TRBV27 TRBD2 CASSSPGLAEGRDTQYF TGTGCCAGCAGTTCACCGGGACTAGCGGAGGGGAGGGATACGCAGTATTTT
NA TRBJ1-1 TRBV5-4 NA CASSLGAMNTEAFF TGTGCCAGCAGCTTGGGGGCGATGAACACTGAAGCTTTCTTT
once TRBJ1-1 TRBV5-1 NA CASSLARTEGTEAFF TGCGCCAGCAGCTTGGCGCGGACAGAAGGCACTGAAGCTTTCTTT
NA TRBJ2-7 TRBV27 NA CASSTNNYEQYF TGTGCCAGCAGTACGAACAACTACGAGCAGTACTTC
NA TRBJ2-1 TRBV5-1 NA CASSSTYNEQFF TGCGCCAGCAGCTCGACCTACAATGAGCAGTTCTTC
NA TRBJ2-1 TRBV7-9 TRBD2 CASSRAGGYYNEQFF TGTGCCAGCAGCCGGGCGGGGGGTTACTACAATGAGCAGTTCTTC
NA TRBJ2-1 TRBV7-3 NA CASSPIMGNEQFF TGTGCCAGCAGCCCCATTATGGGGAATGAGCAGTTCTTC
NA TRBJ1-5 TRBV28 TRBD1 CASSRFGFNRGDQPQHF TGTGCCAGCAGCCGTTTTGGTTTTAACAGGGGAGATCAGCCCCAGCATTTT
NA TRBJ1-6 TRBV18 NA CASSPNNAAGKSPLHF TGTGCCAGCTCACCCAATAACGCGGCAGGGAAATCACCCCTCCACTTT
NA TRBJ2-3 TRBV27 NA CASLGPTDTQYF TGTGCCAGCCTAGGCCCCACAGATACGCAGTATTTT
NA TRBJ1-2 TRBV7-3 NA CASSLGTNYGYTF TGTGCCAGCAGCTTAGGAACCAACTATGGCTACACCTTC
NA TRBJ2-1 TRBV4-1 TRBD2 CASSPRTSGSYEQFF TGCGCCAGCAGCCCGCGGACTAGCGGGAGCTATGAGCAGTTCTTC
NA TRBJ2-2 TRBV5-1 NA CASSFISGMAGELFF TGCGCCAGCAGCTTTATTTCCGGGATGGCCGGGGAGCTGTTTTTT
NA TRBJ2-5 TRBV7-6 NA CASSLVDGEETQYF TGTGCCAGCAGCTTAGTCGACGGGGAAGAGACCCAGTACTTC